A single sample gave rise to the 17 T cell receptor beta chains below, sequenced in a study of T-cell memory formation after mild COVID-19. TCRdb independently ran MiXCR on the 5' RACE reads; one entry per CDR3 protein. The sample includes roughly 190,000 distinct CDR3 sequences, around 26% of them seen just once. Source material: PBMCs or a T cell subset sorted from them (not recorded which). These receptor sequences come from an adult woman who had mild COVID-19 (a few samples of this study predate the infection). Cell type and time point are not known.

This clonotype was seen repeatedly, ten times or more. The V gene is TRBV24-1, the J gene TRBJ2-7; D is unclear. The ends were cut back, 4 bases at V and 6 bases at J, with 12 bases in the middle. CDR3 length: 13 residues. Germline CDR1 KGHDR, CDR2 SFDVKD. The chain's CDR3 is CATSDPGYGEQYF. The CDR3 DNA is TGTGCCACCAGTGACCCCGGGTATGGCGAGCAGTACTTC.

The rearrangement joins TRBV12-3 or TRBV12-4 to TRBJ2-3; either TRBD1 or TRBD2 may fit D (5 bases each). The CDR3 length is 15 residues. V gave up 7 bases and J gave up 0 bases, with 14 bases separating them. CDR3 in DNA: TGTGCCAGCAACCCGAGGGGCGGGAGCACAGATACGCAGTATTTT. This translates into CASNPRGGSTDTQYF.

In its sample, this clonotype was seen a few times. The chain has TRBV20-1 and TRBJ1-1, with D uncertain. The CDR3 loop spans 12 amino acids. Per germline, CDR1 DFQATT and CDR2 SNEGSKA (reference sequence). The CDR3: CSPQGMNTEAFF. The CDR3 bases are TGCAGCCCGCAAGGAATGAACACTGAAGCTTTCTTT.

This clonotype was seen a few times. The chain carries TRBV20-1 and TRBJ2-7, with TRBD1 identical over 7 bases. There are 14 residues in the CDR3. Trimming took 2 bases from V and 9 from J; bases not matched to a gene: 13. Germline loops: CDR1 DFQATT, CDR2 SNEGSKA (reference sequence). In nucleotides, the CDR3 is TGCAGTGCTAGACCCGGACAGGACACCTGGGGGCAGTACTTC. This codes for CSARPGQDTWGQYF.

This clonotype was seen more than once but under ten times. V and J are TRBV20-1 and TRBJ2-5, with D unclear. Trimming took off 1 base at V and 5 bases at J, with 14 bases between the two ends. This CDR3 region has 14 residues. The germline V gene has CDR1 DFQATT and CDR2 SNEGSKA (reference sequence). This CDR3 reads CSARGLAQVETQYF. CDR3 nucleotides: TGCAGTGCTAGAGGATTAGCCCAAGTGGAGACCCAGTACTTC.

This clonotype was observed a few times. The chain carries TRBV7-9 and TRBJ1-4; 10 nucleotides match TRBD1. Germline V gene data show CDR1 as SEHNR and CDR2 as FQNEAQ (reference sequence). J was trimmed by 3 bases and V by 5 bases; bases with no gene match: 9. This CDR3 has 17 amino acids. The CDR3 region has the DNA TGTGCCAGCAGCCCTTGGACAGGGGGGGGAGCTAATGAAAAACTGTTTTTT. Translation gives CASSPWTGGGANEKLFF.

This clonotype was seen a few times. The rearrangement links TRBV27 to TRBJ2-3; 9 bases agree with TRBD2. CDR3 length equals 15 residues. V trimming: 3 bases; J trimming: 3 bases; junction bases outside the gene matches: 4. Germline assignment: CDR1 MNHEY and CDR2 SMNVEV (reference sequence). CDR3 DNA: TGTGCCAGCAGTTTCTCTAGCGGGGCGACAGATACGCAGTATTTT. Translation gives CASSFSSGATDTQYF.

The J gene is TRBJ2-3, the V gene TRBV24-1; either TRBD1 or TRBD2 may fit D (5 bases each). Germline lookup yields CDR1 KGHDR and CDR2 SFDVKD. V shed 2 bases and J shed 6 bases, with 11 bases lying between them. The CDR3 is 14 residues long. CDR3 sequence: CATSDSGPVDTQYF. Written as DNA, the CDR3 is TGTGCCACCAGTGATTCGGGGCCTGTGGATACGCAGTATTTT.

This sequence joins TRBV14 and TRBJ1-1; tentative D call: TRBD1 (6 bases). Germline lookup yields CDR1 SGHDN and CDR2 FVKESK. V was pared by 5 bases and J by 3 bases, with 25 bases between. This CDR3 region has 18 residues. In DNA, the CDR3 is TGTGCCAGCAGCGAAGGGCAAGAGGGGGTCGACGGGTACACTGAAGCTTTCTTT. Translated: CASSEGQEGVDGYTEAFF.

This clonotype was seen a few times. The V call is TRBV27, the J call TRBJ2-7; 9 bases match TRBD2. The CDR3 consists of 14 residues. The junction had 4 bases not matched to a gene; V was cut back by 6 bases and J by 1 base. Germline V lookup: CDR1 MNHEY, CDR2 SMNVEV (reference sequence). This CDR3 is CASSIAGASYEQYF. The DNA for the CDR3 is TGTGCCAGCAGCATAGCGGGGGCGTCCTACGAGCAGTACTTC.

The chain recombines TRBV18 with TRBJ2-1; TRBD2 agrees at 7 bases. J was trimmed by 6 bases and V by 8 bases; bases with no gene match: 13. Germline CDR1 and CDR2: KGHSH and LQKENI. This CDR3 has 15 residues. The CDR3 nucleotides are TGTGCCAGCGCGTATCTTGTCGGGACTACCAATGAGCAGTTCTTC. Amino acid sequence: CASAYLVGTTNEQFF.

This clonotype was recorded at least ten times. The chain is built from TRBV7-9 and TRBJ2-2; D is unresolved. Germline CDR1 and CDR2: SEHNR and FQNEAQ (reference sequence). CDR3 length: 14 amino acids. The germline V and J ends were trimmed by 1 base and 2 bases, with 5 bases remaining between them. The CDR3 is CASSLGANTGELFF. The CDR3 nucleotides are TGTGCCAGCAGCTTAGGGGCCAACACCGGGGAGCTGTTTTTT.

In this sample, this clonotype turned up a few times. J is TRBJ1-1 and V is TRBV7-9; 7 nucleotides match TRBD1. The CDR3 totals 17 residues. The germline CDR1 and CDR2 sequences are SEHNR and FQNEAQ (reference sequence). Trimming at V came to 0 bases and at J to 0 bases, leaving 7 bases not matched to a gene. The CDR3, as DNA: TGTGCCAGCAGCTTAGCTCCAACAGGGGTTGTGAACACTGAAGCTTTCTTT. Translated, it gives CASSLAPTGVVNTEAFF.

This clonotype appeared a few times. The chain recombines TRBV25-1 with TRBJ2-5; 8 bases map to TRBD2. The ends lost 5 bases at V and 2 bases at J; junction bases unmatched: 1. This CDR3 region has 13 residues. Germline CDR1 and CDR2: MGHDK and SYGVNS. Here the CDR3 DNA reads TGTGCCAGCAGTATAGCGGGGCAAGAGACCCAGTACTTC. It codes for CASSIAGQETQYF.

The chain joins TRBV6-1 to TRBJ1-6, with 9 positions matching TRBD1. With V trimmed by 1 base and J by 10 bases, 5 bases remained unmatched. The CDR3 consists of 15 residues. The germline V gene encodes CDR1 MNHNS and CDR2 SASEGT. This CDR3 reads CASSEVRDRDSPLHF. For the CDR3, the DNA is TGTGCCAGCAGTGAAGTCCGGGACAGGGACTCACCCCTCCACTTT.

This clonotype was recorded a few times. The CDR3 protein is CATSDPTGLDTQYF. The CDR3 DNA follows: TGTGCCACCAGTGACCCGACAGGGTTGGATACGCAGTATTTT. V and J are TRBV24-1 and TRBJ2-3; 7 bases fit TRBD1. The CDR3 loop spans 14 amino acids. CDR1 is KGHDR, CDR2 SFDVKD, per germline. J was trimmed by 6 bases and V by 4 bases; bases with no gene match: 6.

This clonotype was detected only a few times. The DNA of the CDR3 is TGTGCCAGCAGCCGAAGCGGGACTGGCAACACAGATACGCAGTATTTT. Encoded protein: CASSRSGTGNTDTQYF. The chain recombines TRBV7-6 with TRBJ2-3, with TRBD2 matching over 7 bases. CDR3 length: 16 residues. The germline V gene encodes CDR1 SGHVS and CDR2 FNYEAQ. The trim removed 5 bases at V and 2 bases at J, leaving 10 bases unmatched.